The T cell receptor beta chain under discussion was sequenced for a study of blood T cells in healthy people across ages. Study results and limitations: Without sorted subsets, naive and antigen-experienced compartments could not be conclusively compared. Age advanced and TCR beta diversity per million T cells fell, roughly linearly. Aged donors had fewer naive CD4+ cells and lower diversity than long-lived donors.

With respect to this clonotype: As yet, its antigen is unknown.

The CDR3 is 13 amino acids. With 3 bases removed from V and 7 bases from J, the gap between germline ends came to 12 bases. Germline CDR1 reads SEHNR; CDR2 reads FQNEAQ (reference sequence). It was with a sample-barcoded 5' primer and a J-beta primer mix that a second PCR of roughly 6 to 12 cycles was run. One entry per CDR3 protein results from TCRdb running MiXCR on the 5' RACE reads. This sample carries 1.5 million to 2 million distinct CDR3 sequences, about two fifths of them seen once, and the ten largest clones take roughly 23%. This receptor was obtained from a human donor in good health. The J gene is TRBJ1-1, the V gene TRBV7-9; D is undetermined. The sample consisted of blood. In nucleotides, the CDR3 is TGTGCCAGCAGCTTCGGTGTAAATAATGAAGCTTTCTTT. Translated, it gives CASSFGVNNEAFF.